This TCR beta chain comes out of a study of blood T cell repertoires in COVID-19. The overall study: Sites in the United States, Italy and Spain provided acute and convalescent COVID-19 samples. Sources were T cells, B-cell-depleted T cells, or PBMCs; the material itself was cDNA or gDNA.

The Seattle patients joined while their infection was active and were tracked longitudinally afterward. Measured with immunoSEQ multiplex PCR; TCRdb has only the in-frame clones, and not every one. The profile shows 250,000 to 300,000 clones, 80% to 90% of them singletons. CDR3 size: 15 residues. Germline CDR1 and CDR2: SGDLS and YYNGEE. The V end was cut by 0 bases, the J end by 5 bases, with 14 bases between. The sequence came from a woman in her seventies with COVID-19, enrolled during active disease. The chain has TRBV9 and TRBJ2-5; a weak D match, TRBD2 (5 bases). What was sequenced was peripheral blood. CDR3 loop: CASSVEGAGGETQYF. As DNA, the CDR3 is TGTGCCAGCAGCGTAGAGGGCGCGGGTGGGGAGACCCAGTACTTC.